The clone carrying this T cell receptor (beta chain) was found once. The entry originates in a study of T cell responses to AZD1222 COVID-19 vaccine. Profiled with immunoSEQ multiplex PCR; TCRdb holds only in-frame clones, not every one. This sample has about 72,000 clones; more than 80% occur once, and the top ten carry roughly 2.7%. This CDR3 comprises 16 residues. With V trimmed by 9 bases and J by 3 bases, 15 bases remained unmatched. Germline V lookup: CDR1 SGHRS, CDR2 YFSETQ. The genes are TRBV5-1 and TRBJ2-3; 8 bases are a match to TRBD2. The source material was peripheral blood, sampled on day 0 of AZD1222 vaccination. The origin of this receptor is an adult in good health. The CDR3 DNA follows: TGCGCCACCGCCCCCCTAGCGGGCCCAGGGACAGATACGCAGTATTTT. Its protein product is CATAPLAGPGTDTQYF.